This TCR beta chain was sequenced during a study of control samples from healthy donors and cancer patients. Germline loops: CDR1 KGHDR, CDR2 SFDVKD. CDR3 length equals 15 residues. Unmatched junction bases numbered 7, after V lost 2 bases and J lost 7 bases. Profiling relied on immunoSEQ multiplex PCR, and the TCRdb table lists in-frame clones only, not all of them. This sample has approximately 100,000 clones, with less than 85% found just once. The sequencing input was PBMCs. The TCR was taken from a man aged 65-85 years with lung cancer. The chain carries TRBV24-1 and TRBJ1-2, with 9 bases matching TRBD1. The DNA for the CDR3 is TGTGCCACCAGTGATTCAACGACAGGGGGGTTTGGCTACACCTTC. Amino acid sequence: CATSDSTTGGFGYTF.